One and the same sample provided the 8 T cell receptor beta chains below, sequenced in a study of identifying expanded T cells in peripheral blood. Sequencing was performed with immunoSEQ multiplex PCR; in TCRdb, only in-frame clones are kept and a portion is missing. The sample lists around 66,000 clones, around 87% occurring once. Sample: blood. All receptors derive from a person aged 18 to 70 in good health.

The rearrangement uses TRBV5-1 and TRBJ1-6; 7 bases agree with TRBD1. The V and J ends lost 0 bases and 5 bases, in that order; junction bases with no gene match: 2. Germline values: CDR1 SGHRS, CDR2 YFSETQ. The CDR3 is 15 amino acids. Here the CDR3 reads CASSLVTGNNSPLHF. In nucleotides, the CDR3 is TGCGCCAGCAGCTTGGTGACAGGGAATAATTCACCCCTCCACTTT.

This chain uses TRBV30 with TRBJ1-3, with D unresolved. The CDR3 consists of 16 residues. The V end lost 0 bases, the J end lost 0 bases, and 12 bases lay between the germline ends. Per germline, CDR1 GTSNPN and CDR2 SVGIG (reference sequence). The CDR3 is CAWSVLRPNSGNTIYF. In DNA form, the CDR3 reads TGTGCCTGGAGTGTACTACGACCGAACTCTGGAAACACCATATATTTT.

The rearrangement links TRBV4-1 to TRBJ2-1, with 7 bases fitting TRBD2. The germline V gene encodes CDR1 MGHRA and CDR2 YSYEKL. The CDR3 consists of 14 residues. Trimming took 1 base from V and 3 from J; bases not matched to a gene: 0. The CDR3 region has the DNA TGCGCCAGCAGCCAAGGGACTAGCTACAATGAGCAGTTCTTC. This sequence encodes CASSQGTSYNEQFF.

As DNA, the CDR3 is TGTGCCAGCAGGGCCCCCGGGGGCTCTAGCGGTTACAATGAGCAGTTCTTC. Protein: CASRAPGGSSGYNEQFF. This chain joins TRBV27 and TRBJ2-1; D is possibly TRBD2 (7 bases). Between the trimmed V and J ends, which lost 6 bases and 4 bases, there was a span of 22 bases. Germline V gene lookup returns CDR1 MNHEY and CDR2 SMNVEV (reference sequence). The CDR3 has 17 amino acids.

CDR3 residues: CASSEGIAREQYF. The DNA of the CDR3 is TGTGCCAGCTCGGAGGGGATAGCGAGGGAGCAGTACTTC. The chain has TRBV18 and TRBJ2-7; D is perhaps TRBD2 (6 bases). V dropped 6 bases and J dropped 7 bases, with 16 bases sitting between them. This CDR3 spans 13 amino acids. Per the germline V gene, CDR1 is KGHSH and CDR2 is LQKENI.

This chain links TRBV6-4 with TRBJ2-1, with D unresolved. V was trimmed by 6 bases and J by 1 base, leaving 16 bases between them. Germline loops: CDR1 MRHNA, CDR2 SNTAGT. The CDR3 contains 16 residues. This CDR3 reads CASSRHDLESYNEQFF. CDR3 coding DNA: TGTGCCAGCAGCCGACACGATCTTGAATCCTACAATGAGCAGTTCTTC.

The CDR3 nucleotides are TGTGCCAGCAGCTTTGGCGGGGGGACCCAAGAGACCCAGTACTTC. This encodes CASSFGGGTQETQYF. The rearrangement uses TRBV5-8 and TRBJ2-5, with 8 positions matching TRBD2. Trimming cost V 2 bases and J 1 base; bases outside gene matches: 4. The germline CDR1 and CDR2 sequences are SGHTS and YDEGEE. CDR3 length equals 15 residues.

The chain couples TRBV9 to TRBJ2-5, with 11 bases identical to TRBD2. Germline CDR1 SGDLS, CDR2 YYNGEE. Trimming took 2 bases from V and 5 from J; bases not matched to a gene: 5. The CDR3 is made up of 15 amino acids. CDR3 DNA: TGTGCCAGCAGCGTCACTAGCGGGAGCCCCGAGACCCAGTACTTC. It codes for CASSVTSGSPETQYF.